The sequence of this T cell receptor beta chain was determined in a study of beta chain features in type 1 diabetes. About the study: Patients were similar to healthy donors in age and gender (as well as in cell yields). Taken together, all samples contributed around 100 million examined sorted cells. Study-wide results and caveats: Whether HLA type influences TCRB rearrangement remained unresolved here. The similarity of naive, central memory and Treg TCRB repertoires appeared greater among patients than among healthy donors. Type 1 diabetes patients had TCRB CDR3s that were shorter (moderately but significantly so) in all four CD4+ subsets.

Of note for this clone: Its antigen remains unknown.

CDR3 length: 14 amino acids. Germline-derived CDR1 and CDR2 are SEHNR and FQNEAQ (reference sequence). Trimming stripped 6 bases from V and 7 bases from J, with 18 bases between. Every bit of the isolated RNA underwent reverse transcription, so sequencing read expressed TCRB transcripts. Repertoires were generated with immunoSEQ multiplex PCR, while TCRdb's copy carries only in-frame clones and drops some. The sample carries 550,000 to 850,000 clones, 10% to 15% recorded once. This receptor was obtained from a man aged 18 to 29 with type 1 diabetes. V usage is TRBV7-9 and J usage is TRBJ1-2; D is undetermined. Sequenced material: naive CD4+ T cells from blood. CDR3 sequence (DNA): TGTGCCAGCAGTAGGACGTCGTTCGGCGGTGGCTACACCTTC. It translates to CASSRTSFGGGYTF.